Shown below are 10 T cell receptor beta chains from a single sample sequenced in a study of blood T cells in healthy people across ages. A second PCR, run for about 7 to 11 cycles, used a sample-barcoded 5' primer plus a J-beta primer mix. TCRdb itself ran the 5' RACE reads through MiXCR, one entry per CDR3 protein. The table includes approximately 1,100,000 distinct CDR3 sequences, more than 40% detected once. The source material was blood. These receptors came from a woman in her fifties or sixties in good health.

The chain employs TRBV27 and TRBJ2-7, with 7 bases fitting TRBD2. In germline, CDR1 is MNHEY, CDR2 SMNVEV (reference sequence). The length of the CDR3 is 15 residues. V shed 6 bases and J 5 bases; nucleotides not matched to a gene: 13. The CDR3 DNA reads as TGTGCCAGCAGGACATTCTCGGGGGGTCGTAACGAGCAGTACTTC. Translation: CASRTFSGGRNEQYF.

This CDR3 is CASSELAGYAGELFF. The CDR3 nucleotides are TGTGCCAGCAGTGAACTAGCGGGATACGCCGGGGAGCTGTTTTTT. The rearrangement uses TRBV6-1 and TRBJ2-2; 9 positions agree with TRBD2. After removal of 2 bases from V and 6 bases from J, the junction contained 4 bases not matched to a gene. This CDR3 contains 15 residues. Germline lookup yields CDR1 MNHNS and CDR2 SASEGT.

This clonotype was observed a few times. This sequence joins TRBV5-6 and TRBJ2-7; D perhaps matches TRBD1 (6 bases). The CDR3 covers 14 residues. Germline V CDR1 and CDR2: SGHDT, YYEEEE. V was cut by 0 bases and J by 8 bases, with 15 bases left in between. For the CDR3, the DNA is TGTGCCAGCAGCTTGGAGGGGGTCGGTTTTAAGCAGTACTTC. This gives the protein CASSLEGVGFKQYF.

In nucleotides, the CDR3 is TGCAGCGTCCAAGGCGGGGGGAGCCCTAATGAAAAACTGTTTTTT. Translation gives CSVQGGGSPNEKLFF. This sequence joins TRBV29-1 and TRBJ1-4, with D perhaps TRBD1 (5 bases). V was cut by 6 bases and J by 3 bases, with 17 bases left in between. Germline V CDR1 and CDR2: SQVTM, ANQGSEA. This CDR3 has 15 residues.

This clonotype showed up many times. The chain links TRBV6-4 to TRBJ2-1, with 7 nucleotides matching TRBD2. The V segment lost 6 bases and the J segment 7 bases; nucleotides outside the gene matches: 6. Germline values: CDR1 MRHNA, CDR2 SNTAGT. The CDR3 spans 13 residues. CDR3 protein: CASRAGEGNEQFF. As DNA, the CDR3 is TGTGCCAGCAGGGCTGGGGAGGGGAATGAGCAGTTCTTC.

Here the CDR3 DNA reads TGCGCCAGCAGCCTGAGGGGACCGAATGACAATGAGCAGTTCTTC. Protein: CASSLRGPNDNEQFF. The V gene is TRBV5-1, the J gene TRBJ2-1; D may match TRBD1 or TRBD2 (5 bases each). With 4 bases removed from V and 5 bases from J, the gap between germline ends came to 16 bases. Per germline, CDR1 SGHRS and CDR2 YFSETQ. CDR3 length: 15 residues.

With respect to this clonotype: A read error may account for a junction end that differs from germline. The V and J genes are TRBV14 and TRBJ2-5, with a tentative D call TRBD2 (6 bases). Germline CDR1 is SGHDN and CDR2 is FVKESK. The CDR3 runs to 16 residues. The CDR3 protein is CASCQRVPRMGETQYF. The CDR3 bases are TGTGCCAGCTGCCAGCGGGTGCCACGCATGGGGGAGACCCAGTACTTC.

This clonotype showed up just a few times. The chain links TRBV29-1 to TRBJ2-1; 9 positions match TRBD2. The V gene's germline CDR1 is SQVTM and CDR2 ANQGSEA. The CDR3 is made up of 14 amino acids. The J segment lost 1 base and the V segment lost 6 bases, leaving 4 bases of the junction unmatched. Here the CDR3 reads CSVGSGSSYNEQFF. CDR3 DNA sequence: TGCAGCGTGGGTAGCGGGAGTTCCTACAATGAGCAGTTCTTC.

The V call is TRBV4-2, the J call TRBJ2-5; 8 bases agree with TRBD2. Per germline, CDR1 LGHNA and CDR2 YNFKEQ. V was pared by 4 bases and J by 6 bases, with 10 bases of the junction left unmatched. This CDR3 spans 15 amino acids. CDR3 amino acids: CASSRDRAGVQTQYF. The DNA of the CDR3 is TGTGCCAGCAGCCGAGATCGAGCGGGAGTGCAGACCCAGTACTTC.

This clonotype is a singleton in its sample. V and J are TRBV5-1 and TRBJ1-2; 8 bases are a match to TRBD1. Per germline, CDR1 SGHRS and CDR2 YFSETQ. Trimming took 0 bases from V and 4 from J; bases not matched to a gene: 11. This CDR3 has 17 amino acids. The CDR3 reads CASSLVWTGSDGYGYTF. CDR3 in DNA: TGCGCCAGCAGCTTGGTCTGGACAGGGTCGGACGGCTATGGCTACACCTTC.